The clone carrying this T cell receptor (beta chain) has just a few counts. Its antigen remains unidentified. This sample stems from a study of blood T cells in healthy people across ages. V lost 5 bases and J 0 bases, leaving 13 bases between the germline ends. The CDR3 has 15 residues. Germline V lookup: CDR1 MNHEY, CDR2 SVGAGI. PCR was performed a second time for 7 to 11 cycles using a sample-barcoded 5' primer and a J-beta primer mix. Paired-end reads containing CDR3 totaled no fewer than 2.5 million for each sample. TCRdb re-derived calls from the 5' RACE reads in MiXCR, one entry per CDR3 protein. The table has about 1 million distinct CDR3 sequences, under 45% seen once; the top ten hold 15% to 20%. Broader study findings: More naive CD4+ cells and higher diversity marked long-lived donors relative to aged donors.

The specimen sequenced was blood. This sequence was found in a woman aged 55-69 years in good health. The rearrangement links TRBV6-5 to TRBJ2-5; D is perhaps TRBD2 (5 bases). The CDR3 nucleotides read TGTGCCAGCAGTGGAAGCGGAGCCTACCAAGAGACCCAGTACTTC. It is translated as CASSGSGAYQETQYF.